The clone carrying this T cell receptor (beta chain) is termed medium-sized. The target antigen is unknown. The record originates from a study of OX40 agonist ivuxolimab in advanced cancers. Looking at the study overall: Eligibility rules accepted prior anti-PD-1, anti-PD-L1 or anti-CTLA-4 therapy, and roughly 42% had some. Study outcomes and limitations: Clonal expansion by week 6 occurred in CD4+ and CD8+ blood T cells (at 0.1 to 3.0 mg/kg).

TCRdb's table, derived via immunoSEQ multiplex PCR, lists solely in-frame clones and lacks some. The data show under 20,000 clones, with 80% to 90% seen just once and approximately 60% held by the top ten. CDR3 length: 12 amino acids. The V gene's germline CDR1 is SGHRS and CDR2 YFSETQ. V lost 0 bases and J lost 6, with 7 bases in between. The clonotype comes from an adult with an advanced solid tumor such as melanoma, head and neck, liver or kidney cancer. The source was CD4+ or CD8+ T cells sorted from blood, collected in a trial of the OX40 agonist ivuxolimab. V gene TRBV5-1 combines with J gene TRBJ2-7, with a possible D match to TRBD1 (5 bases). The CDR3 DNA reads TGCGCCAGCAGCTTGGTAGGGGTCGAGCAGTACTTC. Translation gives CASSLVGVEQYF.